This T cell receptor beta chain was documented in a study of identical twins. Trimming left V 4 bases short and J 4 bases short, with 14 bases between. The V gene's germline CDR1 is SGHRS and CDR2 YFSETQ. The CDR3 has 15 amino acids. Overall study findings and caveats: The study found that models underestimated out-of-frame TCR alpha sharing in monozygotic twins.

This clonotype was seen many times. Its target is unknown. TCRdb re-called the 5' RACE reads through MiXCR, storing one row per CDR3 protein. The table has 550,000 to 800,000 distinct CDR3 sequences, roughly 6.6% seen once. The sample also formed part of further work on yellow fever vaccine responses in identical twins. That report notes: Twins' T cell vaccine responses reportedly looked partly convergent, partly personalized.

The chain links TRBV5-1 to TRBJ2-2; maybe TRBD2 (6 bases). Sequenced: PBMCs. This clonotype was obtained from a woman between 18 and 29 years old in good health. Written as DNA, the CDR3 is TGCGCCAGCAGCCTTCACGGGACTCTCACCGGGGAGCTGTTTTTT. Its protein is CASSLHGTLTGELFF. The whole variable domain, filled in from reference TRBV5-1 and TRBJ2-2, reads KAGVTQTPRYLIKTRGQQVTLSCSPISGHRSVSWYQQTPGQGLQFLFEYFSETQRNKGNFPGRFSGRQFSNSRSEMNVSTLELGDSALYLCASSLHGTLTGELFFGEGSRLTVL.